These T cell receptor beta chains were read from a single sample in a study of persistence of HIV-infected CD4 T cells. The method was immunoSEQ multiplex PCR; TCRdb's version includes in-frame clones alone and lacks a portion of them. The data show about 48,000 clones, around 75% seen once. Which antigens these TCRs recognize remains unknown. The source was CD4+ T cells sorted from PBMCs after roughly 18-hour stimulation, collected from a patient who received antiretroviral therapy. Every receptor here comes from an adult man with HIV who was CMV-seropositive. Both conserved end residues are trimmed from each CDR3.

v_call: TRBV4-3
cdr3_aa: ASSSLQGPNYGYT

v_call: TRBV27
cdr3_aa: ASSLGDDSYNEQF

v_call: TRBV4-2
cdr3_aa: ASSPLGGGGAREQF

v_call: TRBV6-5
cdr3_aa: ASSYRQGARGYT

v_call: TRBV27
cdr3_aa: ASSFRPEGSKTEAF

v_call: TRBV4-2
cdr3_aa: ASSQDGTGYYGYT

v_call: TRBV6-4
cdr3_aa: ASSDSGTGHGYT

v_call: TRBV19
cdr3_aa: ASSTTRLGYNEQF

v_call: TRBV18
cdr3_aa: ASSQGSSGANVLT

v_call: TRBV10-3
cdr3_aa: AIKGTSGTYNEQF

v_call: TRBV11-1
cdr3_aa: ASSGAGHTITEAF

v_call: TRBV7-3
cdr3_aa: ASSDTGGGGNTIY

v_call: TRBV4-2
cdr3_aa: ASSHQGTGANVLT

v_call: TRBV5-1
cdr3_aa: ASSIDRTGREEKLF

v_call: TRBV5-4
cdr3_aa: VSRGQGANTGELF

v_call: TRBV5-1
cdr3_aa: ASSLLGGAWEKLF

v_call: TRBV10-3
cdr3_aa: AIGGQGTTGELF

v_call: TRBV30
cdr3_aa: AWSRLPNSYNSPLH

v_call: TRBV18
cdr3_aa: ASSRLANYEQY

v_call: TRBV4-3
cdr3_aa: ASSQEPTRSNQPQH

v_call: TRBV10-3
cdr3_aa: AISESRLPGEAKEQY

v_call: TRBV6-6
cdr3_aa: ASSGQGRNSPLH

v_call: TRBV19
cdr3_aa: ASSIGTEAF

v_call: TRBV7-2
cdr3_aa: ASSPKRTGGSNQPQH

v_call: TRBV10-3
cdr3_aa: AIGPNTGELF

v_call: TRBV30
cdr3_aa: AWSQPQEGGYT

v_call: TRBV12-5
cdr3_aa: ASGTGQENTEAF

v_call: TRBV5-1
cdr3_aa: ASSLLDSTNTEAF

v_call: TRBV7-7
cdr3_aa: ASSVDRDPYNEQF